One and the same sample provided the 13 T cell receptor beta chains below, sequenced in a study of blood T cell repertoires in COVID-19. The protocol was immunoSEQ multiplex PCR, while the TCRdb copy is restricted to in-frame clones and leaves out a portion. The sample lists 140,000 to 150,000 clones; roughly 80% were seen once. The sample comprised peripheral blood. Receptors originate from a man in his fifties with active or convalescent COVID-19.

This clone was picked up a small number of times. The chain has TRBV19 and TRBJ2-3, with 13 positions matching TRBD2. V dropped 9 bases and J dropped 4; count of bases not matched to a gene: 13. CDR1 LNHDA and CDR2 SQIVND come from the germline V gene (reference sequence). The CDR3 runs to 17 residues. The CDR3 spells CARTPRTSGSRADTQYF. The CDR3 nucleotides are TGTGCCAGGACCCCCCGGACTAGCGGGAGTAGGGCAGATACGCAGTATTTT. The whole variable domain, filled in from reference TRBV19 and TRBJ2-3, reads DGGITQSPKYLFRKEGQNVTLSCEQNLNHDAMYWYRQDPGQGLRLIYYSQIVNDFQKGDIAEGYSVSREKKESFPLTVTSAQKNPTAFYLCARTPRTSGSRADTQYFGPGTRLTVL.

This clone was recorded only once. This rearrangement joins TRBV6-5 to TRBJ2-5; 7 bases match TRBD1. CDR1 MNHEY and CDR2 SVGAGI come from the germline V gene. V gave up 7 bases and J gave up 5 bases; unmatched junction bases: 7. The CDR3 has 13 amino acids. This CDR3 is CASIDRAVETQYF. As DNA, the CDR3 is TGTGCCAGCATCGACAGGGCGGTGGAGACCCAGTACTTC.

V and J are TRBV4-2 and TRBJ1-5; D uncertain. The V end was cut by 1 base, the J end by 4 bases, with 8 bases between. This CDR3 region has 14 residues. CDR1 and CDR2 (germline): LGHNA, YNFKEQ. CDR3 in amino acids: CASSQVAGNQPQHF. CDR3 nucleotides: TGTGCCAGCAGCCAAGTGGCGGGAAATCAGCCCCAGCATTTT.

This clone was observed a single time. The chain couples TRBV6-5 to TRBJ1-3; 9 positions agree with TRBD1. Germline-derived CDR1 and CDR2 are MNHEY and SVGAGI. The CDR3 extends over 16 amino acids. The ends lost 2 bases at V and 4 bases at J; junction bases unmatched: 6. CDR3 nucleotides: TGTGCCAGCAGTTACACAGGGGGCGCAGCGGGAAACACCATATATTTT. It yields the protein CASSYTGGAAGNTIYF.

The chain combines TRBV4-1 with TRBJ1-4; unclear D gene. The CDR3 totals 15 residues. The V end was cut by 1 base, the J end by 7 bases, with 13 bases between. Looked up from germline, CDR1 is MGHRA and CDR2 is YSYEKL. As DNA, the CDR3 is TGCGCCAGCAGCCAAGTGAGGGTTGGTGGTGAAAAACTGTTTTTT. Its protein product is CASSQVRVGGEKLFF.

The genes are TRBV7-9 and TRBJ2-7; 7 bases match TRBD2. V shed 1 base and J 11 bases; nucleotides not matched to a gene: 8. Germline V gene sequence: CDR1 SEHNR, CDR2 FQNEAQ (reference sequence). The CDR3 is 13 residues long. As DNA, the CDR3 is TGTGCCAGCAGCTTAGGGGGCCGGGAGGCCGAGTACTTC. It translates to CASSLGGREAEYF.

The gene calls are TRBV20-1 and TRBJ2-7; D ambiguous. The CDR3 is 11 residues long. The ends were cut back, 3 bases at V and 6 bases at J, with 9 bases in the middle. Germline CDR1 DFQATT, CDR2 SNEGSKA (reference sequence). CDR3 DNA: TGCAGTGCTAGCGTTTCTTTCGAGCAGTACTTC. Protein sequence: CSASVSFEQYF.

V usage is TRBV19 and J usage is TRBJ2-1, with 8 bases aligning to TRBD1. V lost 8 bases, J lost 3 bases, and 3 bases stayed unmatched. The CDR3 is made up of 13 amino acids. In germline, CDR1 is LNHDA, CDR2 SQIVND (reference sequence). The DNA of the CDR3 is TGTGCCAGTGAGGACAGGGTCTACAATGAGCAGTTCTTC. This translates into CASEDRVYNEQFF.

The CDR3 region is CASSVGPATNEKLFF. Written as DNA, the CDR3 is TGTGCCAGCAGCGTAGGTCCGGCAACTAATGAAAAACTGTTTTTT. The chain recombines TRBV9 with TRBJ1-4; no clear D gene. This CDR3 contains 15 residues. CDR1 is SGDLS and CDR2 is YYNGEE in the germline V gene. Trimming shortened V by 0 bases and J by 0 bases, and 6 bases separated the two germline ends.

This chain joins TRBV30 and TRBJ1-1; the match to TRBD1 covers 10 bases. Germline CDR1 and CDR2: GTSNPN and SVGIG (reference sequence). CDR3 length: 14 amino acids. V dropped 5 bases and J dropped 7; count of bases not matched to a gene: 10. The CDR3 DNA follows: TGTGCCTGGGCGCCGGGACAGGGGATGGGTGAAGCTTTCTTT. Residues: CAWAPGQGMGEAFF.

As regards this clone: The identical CDR3 is also encoded by other nucleotide sequences in the sample. The rearrangement links TRBV3-1 (or the pseudogene TRBV3-2) to TRBJ2-7; 9 bases are shared with TRBD1. CDR3 length equals 14 residues. Trimming at V came to 4 bases and at J to 4 bases, leaving 5 bases not matched to a gene. From germline, CDR1 is LGHDT and CDR2 YNNKEL (reference sequence). The CDR3 bases are TGTGCCAGCAGCCTAGGGACAGGGAAATACGAGCAGTACTTC. Its translation: CASSLGTGKYEQYF.

The chain combines TRBV4-1 with TRBJ1-3, with D unresolved. Germline assignment: CDR1 MGHRA and CDR2 YSYEKL. The V end lost 4 bases, the J end lost 6 bases, and 16 bases lay between the germline ends. CDR3 size: 15 residues. For the CDR3, the DNA is TGCGCCAGCAGCCCCCTGGAGAGGGCGGAAAACACCATATATTTT. Encoded protein: CASSPLERAENTIYF.

This clone was counted between two and nine times. This chain uses TRBV4-2 with TRBJ2-4, with 7 bases that match TRBD2. The germline CDR1 and CDR2 sequences are LGHNA and YNFKEQ. After removal of 0 bases from V and 6 bases from J, the junction contained 8 bases not matched to a gene. CDR3 length equals 16 residues. The CDR3 bases are TGTGCCAGCAGCCAAGAGCCGCGGGAGCTGGGAAACATTCAGTACTTC. This sequence encodes CASSQEPRELGNIQYF.